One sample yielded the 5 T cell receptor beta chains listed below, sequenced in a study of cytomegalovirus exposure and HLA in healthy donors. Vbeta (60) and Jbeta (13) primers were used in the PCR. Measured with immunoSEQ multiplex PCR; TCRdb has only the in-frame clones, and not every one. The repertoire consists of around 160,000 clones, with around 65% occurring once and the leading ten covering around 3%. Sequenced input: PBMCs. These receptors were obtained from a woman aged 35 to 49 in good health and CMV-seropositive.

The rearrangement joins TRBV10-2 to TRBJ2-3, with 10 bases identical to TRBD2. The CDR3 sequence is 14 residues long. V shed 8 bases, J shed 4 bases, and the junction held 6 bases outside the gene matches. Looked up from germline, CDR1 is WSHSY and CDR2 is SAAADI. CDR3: CASLSGGAPDTQYF. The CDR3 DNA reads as TGCGCCAGCCTAAGCGGGGGGGCCCCAGATACGCAGTATTTT.

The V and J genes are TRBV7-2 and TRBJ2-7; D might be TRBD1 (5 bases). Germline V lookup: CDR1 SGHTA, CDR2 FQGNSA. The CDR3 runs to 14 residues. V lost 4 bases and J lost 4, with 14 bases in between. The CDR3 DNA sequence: TGTGCCAGCAGCTACCTCCAACCAGGGTACGAGCAGTACTTC. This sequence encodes CASSYLQPGYEQYF.

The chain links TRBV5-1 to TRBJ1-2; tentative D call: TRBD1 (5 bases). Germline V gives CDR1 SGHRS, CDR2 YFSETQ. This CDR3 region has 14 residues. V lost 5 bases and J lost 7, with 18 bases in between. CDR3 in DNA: TGCGCCAGCAGATTGATACCCTCGGGGGGTGGCTACACCTTC. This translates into CASRLIPSGGGYTF.

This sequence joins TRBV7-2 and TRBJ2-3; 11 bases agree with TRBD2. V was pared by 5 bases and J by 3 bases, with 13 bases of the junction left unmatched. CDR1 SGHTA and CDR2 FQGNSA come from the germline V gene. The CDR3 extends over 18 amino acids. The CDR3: CASSLQHTSGSGTDTQYF. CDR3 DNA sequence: TGTGCCAGCAGCCTACAGCACACTAGCGGGAGCGGAACAGATACGCAGTATTTT. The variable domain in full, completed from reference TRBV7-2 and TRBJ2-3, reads GAGVSQSPSNKVTEKGKDVELRCDPISGHTALYWYRQSLGQGLEFLIYFQGNSAPDKSGLPSDRFSAERTGGSVSTLTIQRTQQEDSAVYLCASSLQHTSGSGTDTQYFGPGTRLTVL.

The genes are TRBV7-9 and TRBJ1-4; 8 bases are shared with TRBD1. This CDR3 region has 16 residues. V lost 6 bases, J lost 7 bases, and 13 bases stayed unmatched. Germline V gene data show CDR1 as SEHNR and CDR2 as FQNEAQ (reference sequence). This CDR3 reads CASRVYSGTGPEKLFF. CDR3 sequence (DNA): TGTGCCAGCAGAGTATACTCCGGGACAGGTCCTGAAAAACTGTTTTTT.